The 7 T cell receptor beta chains below come from one sample, sequenced in a study of blood T cells in healthy people across ages. Primed by a sample-barcoded 5' primer and a J-beta primer mix, a second PCR proceeded for roughly 6 to 12 cycles. TCRdb re-called the 5' RACE reads with MiXCR, one entry per CDR3 protein. The data show approximately 320,000 distinct CDR3 sequences, with 25% to 30% seen just once and about 30% held by the top ten. Sample: blood. The receptor source for this set is a woman aged 70-85 years in good health.

The chain recombines TRBV9 with TRBJ2-2, with TRBD2 matching over 7 bases. The J segment lost 8 bases and the V segment lost 0 bases, leaving 10 bases of the junction unmatched. The CDR3 is 16 residues long. CDR1 is SGDLS, CDR2 YYNGEE, per germline. The CDR3 sequence: CASSVEVTSVWGELFF. For the CDR3, the DNA is TGTGCCAGCAGCGTAGAGGTCACTAGCGTGTGGGGGGAGCTGTTTTTT.

This clonotype was seen repeatedly, ten times or more. This sequence joins TRBV29-1 and TRBJ1-1; D not certain. The CDR3 totals 11 residues. The germline V and J ends were trimmed by 5 bases and 6 bases, with 10 bases remaining between them. Germline V lookup: CDR1 SQVTM, CDR2 ANQGSEA. CDR3 nucleotides: TGCAGCGTTACCAACCGGCCTGAAGCTTTCTTT. It codes for CSVTNRPEAFF.

The chain carries TRBV7-2 and TRBJ2-7; the match to TRBD2 covers 8 bases. Losses at the gene ends were 4 bases for V and 2 bases for J; bases not matched to a gene: 7. Germline loops: CDR1 SGHTA, CDR2 FQGNSA. This CDR3 contains 15 residues. The CDR3 spells CASSSTSGPPYEQYF. Here the CDR3 DNA reads TGTGCCAGCAGCTCAACTAGCGGTCCTCCCTACGAGCAGTACTTC.

As concerns this clonotype: The conserved phenylalanine or tryptophan normally closing the CDR3 is absent here, so this likely arose from a read error. V and J are TRBV6-1 and TRBJ2-1; 9 bases agree with TRBD2. Trimming cost V 2 bases and J 4 bases; bases outside gene matches: 6. Per germline, CDR1 MNHNS and CDR2 SASEGT. The CDR3 spans 16 residues. This chain's CDR3 is CASSEWASGAYNEQFS. CDR3 DNA sequence: TGTGCCAGCAGTGAATGGGCTAGCGGGGCATACAATGAGCAGTTCTCC.

The chain couples TRBV7-2 to TRBJ2-1, with 7 bases lining up with TRBD1. CDR1 is SGHTA, CDR2 FQGNSA, per germline. Trimming took 2 bases from V and 0 from J; bases not matched to a gene: 4. The CDR3 totals 16 residues. The CDR3 loop reads CASSLRGQSSYNEQFF. Written as DNA, the CDR3 is TGTGCCAGCAGCTTAAGGGGACAGAGCTCCTACAATGAGCAGTTCTTC.

This clonotype was seen a handful of times. The chain couples TRBV28 to TRBJ2-3; tentative D call: TRBD2 (5 bases). The CDR3 length is 14 residues. Germline V gives CDR1 MDHEN, CDR2 SYDVKM. The V gene lost 6 bases and the J gene lost 0 bases, with 10 bases spanning the gap. The CDR3 protein is CASRVSVSTDTQYF. The CDR3 nucleotides read TGTGCCAGCAGAGTTAGCGTTAGCACAGATACGCAGTATTTT.

The chain combines TRBV7-2 with TRBJ2-7, with unresolved D. The CDR3 covers 16 residues. Per the germline V gene, CDR1 is SGHTA and CDR2 is FQGNSA. Trimming took 1 base from V and 0 from J, leaving 13 bases between them. DNA of the CDR3: TGTGCCAGCAGCTTAGTGGCCACAGTCGTCTCCTACGAGCAGTACTTC. As protein: CASSLVATVVSYEQYF.